This T cell receptor (beta chain) was retrieved from a study of T cell repertoires in cytomegalovirus infection. One entry per CDR3 protein results from TCRdb running MiXCR on the reads. Of roughly 920,000 distinct CDR3 sequences listed, around 29% are singletons. This clonotype was seen a handful of times. Its specificity is unknown. This CDR3 is built from 15 residues. Trimming pared 4 bases from V and 0 bases from J, leaving 10 bases between. CDR1 SEHNR and CDR2 FQNEAQ come from the germline V gene (reference sequence). This sample comprised cultured CD8+ T cells from PBMCs, obtained from culture after CMV antigen stimulation. The TCR comes from a human donor in good health (CMV status not recorded). Some clones in this sample may be carry-over from other donors' samples. The chain employs TRBV7-9 and TRBJ2-4; perhaps TRBD1 as D (5 bases). CDR3 sequence: CASSSYRRAKNIQYF. DNA of the CDR3: TGTGCCAGCAGCTCCTACAGGCGAGCCAAAAACATTCAGTACTTC.